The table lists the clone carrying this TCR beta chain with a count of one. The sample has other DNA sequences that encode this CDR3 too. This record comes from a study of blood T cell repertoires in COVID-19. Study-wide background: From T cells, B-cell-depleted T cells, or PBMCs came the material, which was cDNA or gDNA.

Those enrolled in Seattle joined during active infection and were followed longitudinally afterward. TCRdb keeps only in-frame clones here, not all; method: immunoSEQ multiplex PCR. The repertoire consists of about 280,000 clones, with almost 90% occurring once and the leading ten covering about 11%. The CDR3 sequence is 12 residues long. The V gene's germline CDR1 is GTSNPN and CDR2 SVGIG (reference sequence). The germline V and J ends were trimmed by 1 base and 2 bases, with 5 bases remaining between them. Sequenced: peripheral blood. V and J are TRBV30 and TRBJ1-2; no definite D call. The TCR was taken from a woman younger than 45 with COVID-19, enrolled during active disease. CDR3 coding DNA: TGTGCCTGGAGTGGAGGGAACTATGGCTACACCTTC. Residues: CAWSGGNYGYTF.